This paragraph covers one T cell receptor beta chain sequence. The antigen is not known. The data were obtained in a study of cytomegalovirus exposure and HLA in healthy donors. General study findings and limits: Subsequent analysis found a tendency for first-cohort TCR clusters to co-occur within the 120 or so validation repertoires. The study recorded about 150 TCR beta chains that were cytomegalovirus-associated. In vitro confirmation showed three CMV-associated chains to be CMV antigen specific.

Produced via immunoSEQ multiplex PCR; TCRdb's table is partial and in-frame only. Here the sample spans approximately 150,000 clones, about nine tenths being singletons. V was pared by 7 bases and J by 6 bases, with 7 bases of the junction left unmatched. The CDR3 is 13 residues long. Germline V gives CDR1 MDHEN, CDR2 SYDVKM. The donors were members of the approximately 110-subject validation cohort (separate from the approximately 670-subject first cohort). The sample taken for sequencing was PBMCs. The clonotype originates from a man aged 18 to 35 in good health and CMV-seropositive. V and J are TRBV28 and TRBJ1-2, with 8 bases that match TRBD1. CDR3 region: CASTPTGVNGYTF. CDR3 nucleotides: TGTGCCAGCACCCCGACAGGGGTAAATGGCTACACCTTC.